This T cell receptor (beta chain) was profiled in a study of cytomegalovirus exposure and HLA in healthy donors. Across the whole study: Approximately 77 million unique TCRs from HLA-typed donors were held in an early release of data.

The germline V gene has CDR1 WSHSY and CDR2 SAAADI. V was cut by 9 bases and J by 3 bases, with 9 bases left in between. This CDR3 comprises 12 residues. Amplification used 60 Vbeta primers and 13 Jbeta primers. Produced via immunoSEQ multiplex PCR; TCRdb's table is partial and in-frame only. The repertoire includes 130,000 to 150,000 clones, about 78% of them detected once, and approximately 6.2% sits in the top ten. The sequence came from a middle-aged man in good health and CMV-seropositive. The specimen sequenced was PBMCs. V and J are TRBV10-2 and TRBJ1-5, with D uncertain. DNA of the CDR3: TGCGCCAGTGCGTCACCCAATCAGCCCCAGCATTTT. Encoded protein: CASASPNQPQHF.